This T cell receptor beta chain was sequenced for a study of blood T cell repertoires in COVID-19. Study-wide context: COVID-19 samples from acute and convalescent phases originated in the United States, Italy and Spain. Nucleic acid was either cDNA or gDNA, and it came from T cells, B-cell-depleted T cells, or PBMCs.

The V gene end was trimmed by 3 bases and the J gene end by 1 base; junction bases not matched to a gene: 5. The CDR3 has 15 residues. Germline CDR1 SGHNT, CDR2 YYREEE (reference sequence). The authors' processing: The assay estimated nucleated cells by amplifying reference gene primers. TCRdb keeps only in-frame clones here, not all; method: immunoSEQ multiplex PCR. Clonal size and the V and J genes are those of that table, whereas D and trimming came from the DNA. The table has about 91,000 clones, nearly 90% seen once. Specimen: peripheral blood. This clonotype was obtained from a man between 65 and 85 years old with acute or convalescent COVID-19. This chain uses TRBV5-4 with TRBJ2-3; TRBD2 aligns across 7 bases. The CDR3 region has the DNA TGTGCCAGCAGCTGGGGGGGGTTAGGCACAGATACGCAGTATTTT. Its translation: CASSWGGLGTDTQYF.